What follows describes a single TCR beta chain. Antigen specificity is unknown. This specimen comes from a study of cytomegalovirus exposure and HLA in healthy donors. The overall study: The 110 or so validation repertoires, a later analysis reported, used the same platform as the 550 to 800 first-cohort repertoires. Overall study findings and caveats: Specific recognition of CMV antigens was confirmed in vitro for three chains (all CMV-associated). Reports described diagnosis of cytomegalovirus status by the classifier as highly specific and sensitive. That first-cohort TCR clusters tended to co-occur in the roughly 110 validation repertoires was found in a later analysis.

Trimming at V came to 7 bases and at J to 5 bases, leaving 13 bases not matched to a gene. CDR1 is SGHVS, CDR2 FNYEAQ, per germline. The length of the CDR3 is 17 residues. Repertoires were generated with immunoSEQ multiplex PCR, while TCRdb's copy carries only in-frame clones and drops some. The table lists 80,000 or so clones, roughly 94% of them singletons. Sequencing was carried out using PBMCs. The chain combines TRBV7-6 with TRBJ2-1; TRBD2 aligns across 11 bases. The receptor's source is a young woman in good health and CMV-seronegative. DNA of the CDR3: TGTGCCAGCACCACTGTGAGAACTAGCGGGGGAAACAATGAGCAGTTCTTC. It encodes CASTTVRTSGGNNEQFF.